This T cell receptor (beta chain) appears in the sequencing data of a study of naive and memory T cell subsets. The CDR3 covers 14 residues. The ends lost 6 bases at V and 6 bases at J; junction bases unmatched: 5. Two oligonucleotides, mixed equimolar, formed the beta constant-region primer covering TRBC1 and TRBC2. Nested alpha and beta constant-region primers with the SP2 primer drove four PCR rounds on ligated cDNA. TCRdb redid the calling of the UMI-ligation and nested PCR reads with MiXCR, one entry per CDR3 protein. This table has over 100,000 distinct CDR3 sequences, about 14% appearing once. Findings of the study overall: Over 90% of naive TCR sequences appeared only once after error correction, unlike memory subsets. Especially in CD8 cells, naive repertoires contained a few larger clonotypes, possibly CD45RA-re-expressing memory cells.

Concerning this clonotype: Its antigen is currently unknown.

Sequencing was carried out using naive CD8+ T cells from blood. V usage is TRBV12-3 or TRBV12-4 and J usage is TRBJ2-1, with TRBD2 identical over 10 bases. The sequence was collected from a human donor in good health. The CDR3 here is CASRASGSFNEQFF. CDR3 in DNA: TGTGCCAGCAGAGCTAGCGGGAGCTTCAATGAGCAGTTCTTC.